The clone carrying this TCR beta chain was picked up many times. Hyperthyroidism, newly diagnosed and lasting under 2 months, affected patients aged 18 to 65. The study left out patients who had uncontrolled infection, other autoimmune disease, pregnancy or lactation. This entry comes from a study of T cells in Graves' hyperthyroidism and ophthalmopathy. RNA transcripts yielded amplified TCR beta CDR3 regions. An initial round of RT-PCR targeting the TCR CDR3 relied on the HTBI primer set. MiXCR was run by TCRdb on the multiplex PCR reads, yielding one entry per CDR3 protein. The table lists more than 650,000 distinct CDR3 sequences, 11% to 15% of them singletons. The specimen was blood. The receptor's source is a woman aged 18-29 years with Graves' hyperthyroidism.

For the CDR3, the DNA is TGTGCCAGCAGAATAGCGGGAGGGTATTCTTATGAGCAGTTCTTC. Translating gives CASRIAGGYSYEQFF. The chain uses TRBV12-3 or TRBV12-4 and TRBJ2-1, with 11 bases matching TRBD2. There are 15 residues in the CDR3. Germline trimming cut 6 bases from V and 8 bases from J; bases unmatched to any gene: 9.